This T cell receptor (beta chain) was captured by sequencing in a study of response to subunit inactivated influenza vaccine. The study, taken as a whole, reports: Seasonal influenza vaccination, on each occasion, was suggested by the authors to recruit few new T cells.

TCRdb re-called the RT-PCR reads through MiXCR, storing one row per CDR3 protein. This sample yields some 180,000 distinct CDR3 sequences, of which approximately 8.7% are seen a single time; approximately 11% belongs to the top ten. The CDR3 loop spans 14 amino acids. CDR1 and CDR2 from the germline V gene are DFQATT and SNEGSKA (reference sequence). The V end was cut by 7 bases, the J end by 4 bases, with 18 bases between. Note on this clonotype: No antigen is known for it. Given a much more abundant clone one base away, this may be a read error.

The chain carries TRBV20-1 and TRBJ2-3; D might be TRBD1 or TRBD2, each matching 5 bases. The source was non-naive T cells sorted from PBMCs, collected on the day of vaccination. The sequence came from a man between 50 and 59 years old who received an inactivated influenza vaccine. CDR3 in DNA: TGCAGTGGGTTGGGACGCCTGGGTCCAGATACGCAGTATTTT. The encoded protein is CSGLGRLGPDTQYF.